Below are 21 T cell receptor beta chains sequenced from a single sample in a study of T cell responses to AZD1222 COVID-19 vaccine. Method: immunoSEQ multiplex PCR; TCRdb's copy keeps in-frame clones and lacks some. The repertoire includes approximately 130,000 clones, 65% to 90% of them detected once, and 7.9% sits in the top ten. Sequencing was performed on peripheral blood, taken 28 days after the second dose of the MenACWY control vaccine. The receptors derive from an adult who received the MenACWY meningococcal vaccine as a control.

The chain recombines TRBV29-1 with TRBJ1-1; maybe TRBD1 (5 bases). With 4 bases removed from V and 1 base from J, the gap between germline ends came to 13 bases. This CDR3 region has 14 residues. Germline-derived CDR1 and CDR2 are SQVTM and ANQGSEA. DNA of the CDR3: TGCAGCGTTGGGTCCCAGGGCTGGAACACTGAAGCTTTCTTT. Translated, it gives CSVGSQGWNTEAFF.

This chain links TRBV7-3 with TRBJ2-3, with TRBD1 matching 11 bases. This CDR3 region has 16 residues. Germline CDR1 and CDR2: SGHTA and FQGTGA. Losses at the gene ends were 1 base for V and 4 bases for J; bases not matched to a gene: 4. CDR3: CASSLRDRGSADTQYF. The CDR3 DNA is TGTGCCAGCAGCTTAAGGGACAGGGGGTCGGCAGATACGCAGTATTTT.

The rearrangement joins TRBV5-4 to TRBJ1-5; 8 nucleotides line up with TRBD1. Germline V gives CDR1 SGHNT, CDR2 YYREEE (reference sequence). This CDR3 has 15 amino acids. V gave up 5 bases and J gave up 3 bases; unmatched junction bases: 7. The CDR3: CASSHQGAINQPQHF. The CDR3 nucleotides read TGTGCCAGCAGTCATCAGGGGGCGATCAATCAGCCCCAGCATTTT.

This clone came up once. The CDR3 is CASSATGLNTQYF. The DNA of the CDR3 is TGCGCCAGCAGTGCCACTGGACTGAATACGCAGTATTTT. V and J are TRBV10-1 and TRBJ2-3, with a possible D match to TRBD2 (5 bases). Trimming shortened V by 4 bases and J by 7 bases, and 12 bases separated the two germline ends. The CDR3 sequence is 13 residues long. Germline V gene sequence: CDR1 WNHNN, CDR2 SYGVQD (reference sequence).

This clone was picked up one time. This rearrangement joins TRBV10-3 to TRBJ1-2, with a tentative D call TRBD1 (5 bases). Germline V gene lookup returns CDR1 ENHRY and CDR2 SYGVKD. This CDR3 is built from 12 residues. Trimming removed 10 bases from V and 2 bases from J, with 11 bases in between. CDR3 nucleotides: TGTGCCACCCGCGGGGGGAACTATGGCTACACCTTC. It is translated as CATRGGNYGYTF.

The chain is built from TRBV14 and TRBJ1-3; D not resolved. Germline lookup yields CDR1 SGHDN and CDR2 FVKESK. The CDR3 length is 16 residues. V was trimmed by 0 bases and J by 4 bases, leaving 13 bases between them. CDR3 sequence: CASSQDHPGSGNTIYF. DNA for the CDR3: TGTGCCAGCAGCCAAGATCACCCGGGTTCCGGAAACACCATATATTTT.

The J gene is TRBJ1-2, the V gene TRBV12-3 or TRBV12-4; 8 bases are a match to TRBD1. The CDR3 length is 13 residues. Germline trimming cut 2 bases from V and 10 bases from J; bases unmatched to any gene: 6. The CDR3 DNA sequence: TGTGCCAGCAGTTTAAGACAGGGGCATGTCTACACCTTC. Translated: CASSLRQGHVYTF.

The chain joins TRBV5-4 to TRBJ1-3, with D possibly matching TRBD1 (6 bases). Germline CDR1 SGHNT, CDR2 YYREEE (reference sequence). The V gene lost 4 bases and the J gene lost 1 base, with 21 bases spanning the gap. CDR3 size: 18 residues. The CDR3 protein is CASSPGSGQRGSGNTIYF. The CDR3 DNA reads TGTGCCAGCAGCCCGGGGAGCGGACAGCGAGGTTCTGGAAACACCATATATTTT.

The chain combines TRBV19 with TRBJ1-6; maybe TRBD1 (6 bases). V was trimmed by 2 bases and J by 7 bases, leaving 12 bases between them. CDR1 and CDR2 from the germline V gene are LNHDA and SQIVND (reference sequence). This CDR3 is built from 15 residues. CDR3: CASSISTGWNSPLHF. The CDR3 coding sequence is TGTGCCAGTAGTATATCGACAGGTTGGAATTCACCCCTCCACTTT.

V is TRBV28 and J is TRBJ2-1, with a tentative D call TRBD2 (5 bases). This CDR3 contains 15 residues. Trimming took 4 bases from V and 7 from J, leaving 17 bases between them. Germline CDR1 MDHEN, CDR2 SYDVKM. CDR3 bases: TGTGCCAGCAGTTCCCCACAGCGATGGAGGAATGAGCAGTTCTTC. Translation gives CASSSPQRWRNEQFF.

This clone was seen more than once but under ten times. V is TRBV5-1 and J is TRBJ1-5, with a weak D call TRBD1 (6 bases). V lost 4 bases to trimming and J lost 2 bases, with 13 bases between them. The CDR3 consists of 15 residues. Germline CDR1 reads SGHRS; CDR2 reads YFSETQ. CDR3 sequence (DNA): TGCGCCAGCAGCCCGGGGGGGCGAGGCAATCAGCCCCAGCATTTT. This sequence encodes CASSPGGRGNQPQHF. Together with reference TRBV5-1 and TRBJ1-5, the CDR3 gives the full variable domain: KAGVTQTPRYLIKTRGQQVTLSCSPISGHRSVSWYQQTPGQGLQFLFEYFSETQRNKGNFPGRFSGRQFSNSRSEMNVSTLELGDSALYLCASSPGGRGNQPQHFGDGTRLSIL.

The chain recombines TRBV5-4 with TRBJ1-1; 8 bases line up with TRBD1. The length of the CDR3 is 17 residues. Germline V gene sequence: CDR1 SGHNT, CDR2 YYREEE (reference sequence). J was trimmed by 0 bases and V by 0 bases; bases with no gene match: 7. In nucleotides, the CDR3 is TGTGCCAGCAGCTTGGCTGTCCGGGACAGGTTGAACACTGAAGCTTTCTTT. Protein: CASSLAVRDRLNTEAFF.

The rearrangement uses TRBV19 and TRBJ1-3, with TRBD1 matching 7 bases. V lost 7 bases to trimming and J lost 3 bases; unmatched junction nucleotides: 3. In germline, CDR1 is LNHDA, CDR2 SQIVND (reference sequence). This CDR3 is built from 13 residues. This CDR3 is CASIDRVGNTIYF. The CDR3 nucleotides read TGTGCCAGTATCGACAGGGTTGGAAACACCATATATTTT.

V usage is TRBV3-1 (or the pseudogene TRBV3-2) and J usage is TRBJ2-1, with D uncertain. The germline CDR1 and CDR2 sequences are LGHDT and YNNKEL (reference sequence). CDR3 length: 12 amino acids. The V and J ends lost 4 bases and 6 bases respectively, with 7 bases between them. For the CDR3, the DNA is TGTGCCAGCAGCCGCCTTATCAATGAGCAGTTCTTC. Encoded protein: CASSRLINEQFF.

This rearrangement joins TRBV5-1 to TRBJ2-1; TRBD2 matches 9 bases. Losses at the gene ends were 5 bases for V and 12 bases for J; bases not matched to a gene: 6. This CDR3 contains 12 residues. The V gene's germline CDR1 is SGHRS and CDR2 YFSETQ. DNA of the CDR3: TGCGCCAGCAGGAGCGGGGGGCAAGGGCAGTTCTTC. It yields the protein CASRSGGQGQFF.

This clone showed up just a few times. The CDR3 bases are TGTGCCAGCAGCGGAGTAGGACCGAATGAAAAACTGTTTTTT. Its protein product is CASSGVGPNEKLFF. J is TRBJ1-4 and V is TRBV9; D gene unclear. CDR3 length: 14 residues. Germline V gene data show CDR1 as SGDLS and CDR2 as YYNGEE. V lost 3 bases and J 5 bases, leaving 11 bases between the germline ends.

This chain connects TRBV28 to TRBJ1-5; TRBD1 is a possible D gene (5 bases). The V and J ends lost 2 bases and 0 bases respectively, with 5 bases between them. The CDR3 consists of 14 residues. Looked up from germline, CDR1 is MDHEN and CDR2 is SYDVKM. CDR3 coding DNA: TGTGCCAGCAGTTTAGGGGGTAGCAATCAGCCCCAGCATTTT. It translates to CASSLGGSNQPQHF.

This chain connects TRBV2 to TRBJ2-2, with 8 bases that match TRBD1. The germline gives CDR1 SNHLY, CDR2 FYNNEI. J gave up 6 bases and V 7 bases, and 10 bases lay outside the gene matches. This CDR3 spans 15 amino acids. The CDR3 is CASIVDRGVPGELFF. The CDR3 nucleotides read TGTGCCAGCATCGTAGACAGGGGAGTCCCCGGGGAGCTGTTTTTT.

The rearrangement uses TRBV5-1 and TRBJ1-3; no clear D. Germline-derived CDR1 and CDR2 are SGHRS and YFSETQ. Trimming left V 5 bases short and J 0 bases short, with 12 bases between. This CDR3 contains 15 residues. The CDR3 sequence: CASRQGRSSGNTIYF. CDR3 in DNA: TGCGCCAGCAGACAAGGACGGAGCTCTGGAAACACCATATATTTT.

The J gene is TRBJ2-1, the V gene TRBV7-2; D unresolved. Between the trimmed V and J ends, which lost 5 bases and 0 bases, there was a span of 11 bases. The CDR3 runs 15 residues. In germline, CDR1 is SGHTA, CDR2 FQGNSA. In nucleotides, the CDR3 is TGTGCCAGCAGCCTTAACCCGAGCTCCTACAATGAGCAGTTCTTC. It is translated as CASSLNPSSYNEQFF.

The CDR3 nucleotides are TGCGCCAGCAGCGGTACAGGGGCGAACACCGGGGAGCTGTTTTTT. This encodes CASSGTGANTGELFF. This chain links TRBV5-1 with TRBJ2-2, with TRBD1 matching 7 bases. From germline, CDR1 is SGHRS and CDR2 YFSETQ. V dropped 4 bases and J dropped 0; count of bases not matched to a gene: 3. The CDR3 sequence is 15 residues long.